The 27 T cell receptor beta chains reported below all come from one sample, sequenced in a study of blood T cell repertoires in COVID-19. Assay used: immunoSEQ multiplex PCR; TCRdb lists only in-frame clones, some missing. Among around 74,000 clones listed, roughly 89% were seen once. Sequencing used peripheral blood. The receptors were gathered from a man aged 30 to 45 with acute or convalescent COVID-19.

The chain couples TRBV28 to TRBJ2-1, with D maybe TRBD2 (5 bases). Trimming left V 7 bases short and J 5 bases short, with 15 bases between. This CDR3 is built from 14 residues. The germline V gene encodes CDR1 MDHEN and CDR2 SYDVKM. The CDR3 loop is CASTTQRINNEQFF. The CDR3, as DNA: TGTGCCAGCACAACCCAGCGGATCAACAATGAGCAGTTCTTC.

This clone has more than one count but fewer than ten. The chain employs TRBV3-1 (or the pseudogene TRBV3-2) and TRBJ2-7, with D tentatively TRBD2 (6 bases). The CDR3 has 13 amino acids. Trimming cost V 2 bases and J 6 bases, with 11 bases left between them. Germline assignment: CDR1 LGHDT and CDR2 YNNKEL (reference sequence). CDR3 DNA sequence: TGTGCCAGCAGCCAATGGGCTAGCGCCGAGCAGTACTTC. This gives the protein CASSQWASAEQYF.

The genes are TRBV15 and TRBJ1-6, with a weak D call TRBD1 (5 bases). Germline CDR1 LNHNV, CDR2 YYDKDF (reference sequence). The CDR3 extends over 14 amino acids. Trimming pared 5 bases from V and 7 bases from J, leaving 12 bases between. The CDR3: CATSGAFGNSPLHF. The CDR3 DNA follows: TGTGCCACCAGCGGGGCTTTCGGGAATTCACCCCTCCACTTT.

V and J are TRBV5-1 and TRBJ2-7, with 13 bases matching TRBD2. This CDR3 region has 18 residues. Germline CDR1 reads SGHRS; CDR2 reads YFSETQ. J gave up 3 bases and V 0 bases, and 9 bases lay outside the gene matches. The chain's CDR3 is CASSLALGLAGFIYEQYF. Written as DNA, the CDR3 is TGCGCCAGCAGCTTGGCCTTGGGACTAGCGGGGTTTATCTACGAGCAGTACTTC.

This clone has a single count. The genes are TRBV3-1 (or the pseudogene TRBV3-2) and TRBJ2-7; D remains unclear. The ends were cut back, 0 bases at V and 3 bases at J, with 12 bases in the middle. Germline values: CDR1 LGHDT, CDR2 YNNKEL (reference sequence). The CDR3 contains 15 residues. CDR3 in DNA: TGTGCCAGCAGCCAAGATAGGCGGCTATTCTACGAGCAGTACTTC. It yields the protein CASSQDRRLFYEQYF.

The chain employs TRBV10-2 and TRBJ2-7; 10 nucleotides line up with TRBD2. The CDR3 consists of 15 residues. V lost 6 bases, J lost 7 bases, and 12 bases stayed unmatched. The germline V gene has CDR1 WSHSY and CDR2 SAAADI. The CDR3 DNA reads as TGCGCCAGCAGGGACAGCGGGAGGGGTCCCTTGGAGCAGTACTTC. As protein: CASRDSGRGPLEQYF.

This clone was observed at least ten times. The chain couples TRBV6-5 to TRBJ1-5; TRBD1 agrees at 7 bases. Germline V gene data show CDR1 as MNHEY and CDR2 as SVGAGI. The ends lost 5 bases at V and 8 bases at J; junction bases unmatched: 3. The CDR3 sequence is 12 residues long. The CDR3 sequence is CASSPGGEPQHF. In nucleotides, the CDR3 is TGTGCCAGCAGTCCAGGGGGAGAGCCCCAGCATTTT.

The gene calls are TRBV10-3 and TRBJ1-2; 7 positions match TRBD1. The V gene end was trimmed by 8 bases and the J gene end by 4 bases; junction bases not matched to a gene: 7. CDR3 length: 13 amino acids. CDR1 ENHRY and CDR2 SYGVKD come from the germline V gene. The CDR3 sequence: CAISAGGTYGYTF. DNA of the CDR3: TGTGCCATCTCGGCAGGGGGGACCTATGGCTACACCTTC.

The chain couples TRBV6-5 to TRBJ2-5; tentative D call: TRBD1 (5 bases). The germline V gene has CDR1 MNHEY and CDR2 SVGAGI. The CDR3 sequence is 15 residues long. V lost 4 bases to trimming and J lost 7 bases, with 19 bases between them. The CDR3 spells CASSFGQGHTGTQYF. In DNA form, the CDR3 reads TGTGCCAGCAGTTTTGGGCAGGGTCATACAGGGACCCAGTACTTC.

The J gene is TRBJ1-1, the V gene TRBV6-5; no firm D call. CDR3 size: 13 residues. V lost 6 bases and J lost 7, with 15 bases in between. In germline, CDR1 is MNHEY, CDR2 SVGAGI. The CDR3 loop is CASRSISGVEAFF. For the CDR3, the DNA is TGTGCCAGCAGGAGCATATCGGGAGTTGAAGCTTTCTTT.

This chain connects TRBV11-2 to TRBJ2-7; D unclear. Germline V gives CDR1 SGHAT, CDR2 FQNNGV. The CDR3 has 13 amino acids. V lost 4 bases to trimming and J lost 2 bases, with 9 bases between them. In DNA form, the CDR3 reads TGTGCCAGCAGCTCCTCAGTAACCTACGAGCAGTACTTC. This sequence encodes CASSSSVTYEQYF.

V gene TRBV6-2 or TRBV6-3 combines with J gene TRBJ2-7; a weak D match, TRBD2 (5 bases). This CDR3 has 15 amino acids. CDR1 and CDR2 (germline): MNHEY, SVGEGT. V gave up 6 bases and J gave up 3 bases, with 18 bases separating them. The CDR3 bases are TGTGCCAGCAGCAATCCAGCGGCAGGTTTCTACGAGCAGTACTTC. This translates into CASSNPAAGFYEQYF.

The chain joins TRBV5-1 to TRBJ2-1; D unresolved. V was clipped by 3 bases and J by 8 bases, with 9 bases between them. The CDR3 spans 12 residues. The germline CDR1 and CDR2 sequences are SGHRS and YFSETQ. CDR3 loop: CASSSTLDEQFF. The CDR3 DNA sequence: TGCGCCAGCAGCTCTACGTTGGATGAGCAGTTCTTC.

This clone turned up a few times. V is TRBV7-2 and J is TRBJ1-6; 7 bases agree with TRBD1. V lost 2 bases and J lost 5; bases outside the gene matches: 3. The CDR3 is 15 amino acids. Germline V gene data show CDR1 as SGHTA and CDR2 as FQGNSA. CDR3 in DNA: TGTGCCAGCAGCTTACTTCAGGGGGATAATTCACCCCTCCACTTT. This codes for CASSLLQGDNSPLHF.

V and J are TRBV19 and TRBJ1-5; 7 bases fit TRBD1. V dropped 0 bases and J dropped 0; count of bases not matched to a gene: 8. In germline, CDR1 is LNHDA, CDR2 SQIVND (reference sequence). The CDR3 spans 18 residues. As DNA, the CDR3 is TGTGCCAGTAGTATAGAGGGGACAGATAGTTATAGCAATCAGCCCCAGCATTTT. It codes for CASSIEGTDSYSNQPQHF.

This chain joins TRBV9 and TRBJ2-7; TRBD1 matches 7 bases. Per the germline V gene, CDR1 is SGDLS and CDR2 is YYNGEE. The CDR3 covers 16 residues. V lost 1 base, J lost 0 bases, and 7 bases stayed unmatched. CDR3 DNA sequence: TGTGCCAGCAGCGTAAACACAAGGGACAGCTCCTACGAGCAGTACTTC. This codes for CASSVNTRDSSYEQYF.

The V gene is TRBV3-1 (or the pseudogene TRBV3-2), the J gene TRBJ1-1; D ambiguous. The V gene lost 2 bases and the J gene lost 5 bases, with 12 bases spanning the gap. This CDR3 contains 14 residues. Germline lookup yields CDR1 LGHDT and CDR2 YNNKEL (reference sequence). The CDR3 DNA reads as TGTGCCAGCAGCCAAATCCCGACTGGGACTGAAGCTTTCTTT. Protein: CASSQIPTGTEAFF.

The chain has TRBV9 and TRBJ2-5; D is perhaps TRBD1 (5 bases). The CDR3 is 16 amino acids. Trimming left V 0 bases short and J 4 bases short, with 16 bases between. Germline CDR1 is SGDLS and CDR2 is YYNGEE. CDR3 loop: CASSVGVSQGVETQYF. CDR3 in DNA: TGTGCCAGCAGCGTAGGGGTTAGCCAGGGTGTAGAGACCCAGTACTTC.

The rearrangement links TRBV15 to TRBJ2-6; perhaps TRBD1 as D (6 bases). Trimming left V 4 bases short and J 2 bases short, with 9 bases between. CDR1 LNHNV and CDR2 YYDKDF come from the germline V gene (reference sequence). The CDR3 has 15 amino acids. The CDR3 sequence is CATSKGGTGANVLTF. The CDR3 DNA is TGTGCCACCAGCAAAGGGGGTACTGGGGCCAACGTCCTGACTTTC.

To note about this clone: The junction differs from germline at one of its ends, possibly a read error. CDR3 loop: CASSPRAGGSYAQYF. The CDR3 DNA reads TGTGCCAGCAGTCCTAGAGCGGGGGGCTCCTACGCGCAGTACTTC. The V and J genes are TRBV4-2 and TRBJ2-7, with 9 bases aligning to TRBD2. The CDR3 has 15 residues. CDR1 and CDR2 from the germline V gene are LGHNA and YNFKEQ.

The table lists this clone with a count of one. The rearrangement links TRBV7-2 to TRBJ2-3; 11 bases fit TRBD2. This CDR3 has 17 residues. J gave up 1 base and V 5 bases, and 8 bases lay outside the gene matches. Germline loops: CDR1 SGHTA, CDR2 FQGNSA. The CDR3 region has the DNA TGTGCCAGCAGCCTTCGACTAGCGGGATTGGGCACAGATACGCAGTATTTT. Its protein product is CASSLRLAGLGTDTQYF.

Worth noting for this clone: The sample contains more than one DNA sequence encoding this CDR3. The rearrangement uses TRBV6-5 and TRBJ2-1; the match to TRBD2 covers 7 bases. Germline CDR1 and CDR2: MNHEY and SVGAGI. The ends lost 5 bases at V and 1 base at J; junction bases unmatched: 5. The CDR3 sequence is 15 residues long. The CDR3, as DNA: TGTGCCAGCAGTCTCGGGCGGGGGTCCTACAATGAGCAGTTCTTC. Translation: CASSLGRGSYNEQFF.

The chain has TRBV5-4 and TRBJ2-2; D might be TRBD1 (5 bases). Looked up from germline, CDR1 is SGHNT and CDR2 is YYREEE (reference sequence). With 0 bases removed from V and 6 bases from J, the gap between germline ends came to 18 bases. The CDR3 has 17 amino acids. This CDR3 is CASSLEGAYVFAGELFF. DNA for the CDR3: TGTGCCAGCAGCTTGGAAGGGGCGTATGTTTTTGCCGGGGAGCTGTTTTTT.

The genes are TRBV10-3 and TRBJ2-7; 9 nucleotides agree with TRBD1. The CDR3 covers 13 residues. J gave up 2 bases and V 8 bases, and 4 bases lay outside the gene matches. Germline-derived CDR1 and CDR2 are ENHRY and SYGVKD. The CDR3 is CAIGGTGTYEQYF. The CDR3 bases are TGTGCCATCGGGGGGACAGGGACCTACGAGCAGTACTTC.

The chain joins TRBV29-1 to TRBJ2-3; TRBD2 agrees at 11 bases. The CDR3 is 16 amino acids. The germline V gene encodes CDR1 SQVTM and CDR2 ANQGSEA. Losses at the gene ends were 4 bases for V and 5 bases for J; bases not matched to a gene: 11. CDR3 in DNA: TGCAGCGTTGCGGGGGAAACTAGCGGGAGAGGAGATACGCAGTATTTT. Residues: CSVAGETSGRGDTQYF.

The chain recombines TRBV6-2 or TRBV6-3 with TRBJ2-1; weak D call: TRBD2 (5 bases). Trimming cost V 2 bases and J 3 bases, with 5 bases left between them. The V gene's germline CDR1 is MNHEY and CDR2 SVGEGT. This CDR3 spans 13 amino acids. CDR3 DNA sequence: TGTGCCAGCAGTTACCGGGACTACAATGAGCAGTTCTTC. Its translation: CASSYRDYNEQFF.

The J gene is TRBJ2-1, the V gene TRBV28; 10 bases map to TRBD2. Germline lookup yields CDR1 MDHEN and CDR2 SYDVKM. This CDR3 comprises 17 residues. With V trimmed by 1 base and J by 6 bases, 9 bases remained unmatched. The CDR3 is CASSLLRGLAGVNEQFF. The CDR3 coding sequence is TGTGCCAGCAGTTTATTGAGAGGTCTAGCGGGGGTCAATGAGCAGTTCTTC.